This T cell receptor beta chain was documented in a study of identical twins. Study results and caveats: Fewer insertions characterized abundant cord blood beta clonotypes, whereas memory repertoires showed none. When twins shared out-of-frame alpha sequences, those sequences had excess low generation probability. Out-of-frame beta sequences exhibited a weaker degree of excess twin sharing.

A remark on this clonotype: Its antigen remains unknown.

Germline V gene lookup returns CDR1 SGHRS and CDR2 YFSETQ. This CDR3 comprises 15 residues. J lost 9 bases, V lost 4 bases, and 8 bases had no gene match. Through template switching, a universal primer site was introduced, and the cDNA contained unique molecular identifiers. TCRdb re-derived calls from the 5' RACE reads in MiXCR, one entry per CDR3 protein. The data contain approximately 600,000 distinct CDR3 sequences, about 7% of them seen just once; the ten biggest clones take up roughly 1.6%. These records were also assigned to another study, of yellow fever vaccine responses in identical twins.

The source of this sequence is a woman younger than 35 in good health. The sample comprised PBMCs. V is TRBV5-1 and J is TRBJ2-1; 12 nucleotides align to TRBD1. The CDR3 sequence: CASSPGTGGETEQFF. CDR3 sequence (DNA): TGCGCCAGCAGCCCCGGGACAGGGGGCGAGACTGAGCAGTTCTTC.